This T cell receptor (delta chain) was sequenced in a study of γδ T cells in repeated Plasmodium falciparum infection. The overall study: The natural-infection arm compared Malian children under seasonal malaria with matched Australian children. Study-level points and caveats: Donors in Mali lived in a small rural village, largely one ethnic group.

The CDR3 has 21 residues. Looked up from germline, CDR1 is TSWWSYY and CDR2 is QGS. Vgamma9/Vdelta2+ and Vdelta2-negative gammadelta T cells were flow-sorted from PBMC for bulk sequencing. Points on this clone: What it binds is not known. This likely stems from a read error, as it lies one base from a far larger clone. At the DNA level, this CDR3 is encoded by other sequences in the same sample as well.

TRG and TRD sequences were obtained from every sorted gammadelta sample. TCRdb processed the multiplex PCR reads again with the CATT caller. The sample lists 55,000 to 70,000 delta-chain clones, over 1.5% occurring once. The sequence derives from a pool of human donors (malaria-infected and uninfected, not separated). The sample comprised gamma-delta T cells from blood. The rearrangement uses TRDV1 and TRDJ1, with D perhaps TRDD3 (5 bases). DNA of the CDR3: TGTGCCCTTGGGGAACTTGTCTACGATAGGCCGTACTGGTACTTCACCGATAAACTCATCTTT. Translated: CALGELVYDRPYWYFTDKLIF.